This record concerns one T cell receptor beta chain sequence. The sample comes from a study of T cells in Graves' hyperthyroidism and ophthalmopathy. V was pared by 4 bases and J by 5 bases, with 5 bases of the junction left unmatched. CDR3 length: 14 residues. Germline loops: CDR1 SGHDT, CDR2 YYEEEE. RNA transcripts gave rise to amplified TCR beta CDR3 regions. The primer set for the first-round RT-PCR of the TCR CDR3 was HTBI. TCRdb called the multiplex PCR reads again in MiXCR, with one record for every CDR3 protein. The table includes about 400,000 distinct CDR3 sequences, around 13% detected once.

This receptor was taken from a woman between 18 and 30 years old with Graves' hyperthyroidism. This chain connects TRBV5-6 to TRBJ1-4, with 7 bases fitting TRBD1. Sequenced input: blood. DNA of the CDR3: TGTGCCAGCAGCGTCAGGGGGACCAATGAAAAACTGTTTTTT. It translates to CASSVRGTNEKLFF.